The clone carrying this T cell receptor (beta chain) was observed at least ten times. Its antigen is undetermined. The study co-extracted DNA and RNA from about 21-30 mg of unsorted bulk tissue. With chronic HBV infection, the patients were also treatment-naive. This entry is derived from a study of tumor-infiltrating lymphocytes in primary liver carcinoma. Findings and limits, study-wide: It was in tumors, not blood, that the top-250-clone fraction was significantly higher (p = 0.039).

Reverse transcription of about 500 ng total RNA with a constant-region primer produced TCR beta cDNA. Amplification in three nested multiplex PCR rounds with slightly modified ARM-PCR gave rise to TCR beta libraries. Amplification in the first two PCR rounds was performed using TRBV1-TRBV30 forward primers and a C-beta reverse primer for around 10 cycles each. Each CDR3 protein is one row after TCRdb ran MiXCR on the multiplex PCR reads. The sample consists of about 100,000 distinct CDR3 sequences, 68% of them appearing once. The ends were cut back, 0 bases at V and 3 bases at J, with 13 bases in the middle. Looked up from germline, CDR1 is MNHNY and CDR2 is SVGAGI (reference sequence). This CDR3 spans 16 amino acids.

This sequence originates from a middle-aged man with primary liver carcinoma and hepatitis B virus infection. The chain has TRBV6-6 and TRBJ2-3; TRBD2 is a possible D gene (5 bases). Specimen: tumor-adjacent normal liver tissue. The CDR3 region is CASSYSTTGVTDTQYF. The CDR3 region has the DNA TGTGCCAGCAGTTACTCTACGACCGGGGTGACAGATACGCAGTATTTT.